This T cell receptor beta chain is drawn from a study of T cell repertoires in cytomegalovirus infection. Whole-study context: CMV epitopes in the study were HLA-C-restricted (recently identified) and HLA-B-restricted (well studied). Shared public TCR beta signatures pointed to both CMV infection and a matching HLA type. Study-level results: Predominance within the ex vivo response was attributable to HLA-C-restricted CMV-specific TCR beta clonotypes.

V was clipped by 4 bases and J by 8 bases; unmatched bases: 13. The CDR3 spans 17 residues. CDR1 and CDR2 from the germline V gene are SGHDN and FVKESK. This clonotype has more than one count but fewer than ten. Its antigen is not identified. TCRdb used MiXCR to reprocess the reads, holding one entry per CDR3 protein. The sample includes tens of thousands of distinct CDR3 sequences, about 24% of them seen just once. The material was CD8+ T cells from cultured PBMCs, obtained from culture after CMV antigen stimulation. The clonotype was recovered from a human donor in good health (CMV status not recorded). Some clones in this sample may be carry-over from other donors' samples. J is TRBJ1-4 and V is TRBV14, with TRBD1 identical over 10 bases. The CDR3 DNA is TGTGCCAGCAGCCTAGCGGGACAGGGGCCGGGACTAGAAAAACTGTTTTTT. Translating it yields CASSLAGQGPGLEKLFF.